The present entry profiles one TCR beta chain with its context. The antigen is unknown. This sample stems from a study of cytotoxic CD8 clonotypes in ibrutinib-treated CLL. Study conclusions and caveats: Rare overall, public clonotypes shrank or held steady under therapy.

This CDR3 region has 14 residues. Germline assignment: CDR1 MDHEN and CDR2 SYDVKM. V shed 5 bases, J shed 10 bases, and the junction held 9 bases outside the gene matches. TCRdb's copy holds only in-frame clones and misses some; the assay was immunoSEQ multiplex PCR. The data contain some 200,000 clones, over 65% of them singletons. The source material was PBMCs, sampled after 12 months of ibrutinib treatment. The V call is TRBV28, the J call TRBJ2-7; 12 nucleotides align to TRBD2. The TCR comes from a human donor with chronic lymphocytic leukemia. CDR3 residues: CASSLRLAGESQYF. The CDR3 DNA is TGTGCCAGCAGTCTCCGACTAGCGGGAGAATCTCAGTACTTC.